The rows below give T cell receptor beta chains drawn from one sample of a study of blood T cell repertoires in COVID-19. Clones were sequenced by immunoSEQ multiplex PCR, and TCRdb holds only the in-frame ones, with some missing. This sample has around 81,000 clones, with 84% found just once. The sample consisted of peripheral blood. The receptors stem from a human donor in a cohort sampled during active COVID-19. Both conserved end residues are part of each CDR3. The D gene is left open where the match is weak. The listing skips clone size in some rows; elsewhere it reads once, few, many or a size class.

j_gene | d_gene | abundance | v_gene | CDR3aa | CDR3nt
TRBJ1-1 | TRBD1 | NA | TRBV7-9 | CASSARQGSITEAFF | TGTGCCAGCAGCGCCCGACAGGGTTCAATCACTGAAGCTTTCTTT
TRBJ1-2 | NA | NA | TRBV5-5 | CASSLGIGGPNYGYTF | TGTGCCAGCAGCTTGGGAATAGGGGGACCTAACTATGGCTACACCTTC
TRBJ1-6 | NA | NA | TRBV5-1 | CASSQDGTVNSPLHF | TGCGCCAGCAGCCAAGACGGGACTGTCAATTCACCCCTCCACTTT
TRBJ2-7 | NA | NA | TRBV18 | CASSRSGLSYEQYF | TGTGCCAGCTCACGATCGGGACTCTCCTACGAGCAGTACTTC
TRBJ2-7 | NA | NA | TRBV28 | CASSLVQGPHPFF | TGTGCCAGCAGTTTAGTCCAGGGGCCTCATCCCTTCTTC
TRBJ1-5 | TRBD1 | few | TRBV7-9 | CASSRTGGGNQPQHF | TGTGCCAGCAGTCGGACAGGGGGCGGCAATCAGCCCCAGCATTTT
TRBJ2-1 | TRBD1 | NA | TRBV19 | CASSPDRGQGEQFF | TGTGCCAGTAGTCCGGACAGGGGGCAAGGTGAGCAGTTCTTC
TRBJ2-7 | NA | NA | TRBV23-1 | CASSGVIVIDF | TGCGCCAGCAGCGGGGTTATTGTCATCGACTTC
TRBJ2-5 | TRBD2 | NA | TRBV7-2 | CASSLAGRVRETQYF | TGTGCCAGCAGCCTAGCGGGCAGGGTGAGGGAGACCCAGTACTTC
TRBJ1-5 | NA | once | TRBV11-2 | CASSFTGFQPQHF | TGTGCCAGCAGCTTCACAGGGTTTCAGCCCCAGCATTTT
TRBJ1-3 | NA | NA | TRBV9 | CASSQAPGSGNTIYF | TGTGCCAGCAGCCAAGCCCCGGGCTCTGGAAACACCATATATTTT
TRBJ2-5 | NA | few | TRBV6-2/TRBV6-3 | CASSRAFETQYF | TGTGCCAGCAGTCGCGCCTTCGAGACCCAGTACTTC